These T cell receptor beta chains were read from a single sample in a study of blood T cell repertoires in COVID-19. Libraries were prepared by immunoSEQ multiplex PCR; TCRdb keeps only in-frame clonotypes and omits some of them. The table shows 170,000 or so clones, with roughly nine tenths occurring only once. The sequencing input was peripheral blood. The receptors stem from a man aged 50 to 59 with acute or convalescent COVID-19. Each CDR3 is given with its conserved first and last residue. The D gene is left open where the match is weak. Size values are once, few and many counts, or a class for expanded clones, and some rows have none.

TRBJ1-1 TRBD1 TRBV19 - 15 CASSSRQGAGTEAFF TGTGCCAGTAGTTCCCGACAGGGGGCGGGCACTGAAGCTTTCTTT
TRBJ2-7 - TRBV19 - 12 CASSPDSYEQYF TGTGCCAGTAGTCCGGACAGTTACGAGCAGTACTTC
TRBJ1-2 - TRBV28 - 14 CASSLSTANYGYTF TGTGCCAGCAGTCTTTCCACAGCTAACTATGGCTACACCTTC
TRBJ2-3 - TRBV10-2 - 13 CASRTGQTDTQYF TGCGCCAGCAGGACCGGACAGACAGATACGCAGTATTTT
TRBJ2-1 - TRBV4-2 - 15 CASSQEPLTHNEQFF TGTGCCAGCAGCCAAGAACCACTAACCCACAATGAGCAGTTCTTC
TRBJ2-5 TRBD2 TRBV24-1 - 16 CATSDLVSGRGETQYF TGTGCCACCAGTGATTTGGTTAGCGGGAGGGGAGAGACCCAGTACTTC
TRBJ1-1 TRBD1 TRBV28 - 14 CASSEQGVNTEAFF TGTGCCAGCAGTGAACAGGGGGTGAACACTGAAGCTTTCTTT
TRBJ2-5 - TRBV28 - 11 CASSPLETQYF TGTGCCAGCAGCCCATTGGAGACCCAGTACTTC
TRBJ2-7 TRBD2 TRBV19 - 14 CATRRGEGLHEQYF TGTGCCACCCGACGGGGGGAGGGCCTGCATGAGCAGTACTTC
TRBJ1-6 - TRBV30 few 16 CAWSGDSYIEDSPLHF TGTGCCTGGAGTGGGGACTCCTACATTGAAGATTCACCCCTCCACTTT
TRBJ1-2 - TRBV19 - 14 CASSNQGDYKGYTF TGTGCCAGTAGTAATCAGGGTGATTATAAGGGCTACACCTTC
TRBJ1-1 - TRBV7-9 - 13 CASSLQGNTEAFF TGTGCCAGCAGCTTACAGGGAAACACTGAAGCTTTCTTT
TRBJ1-5 - TRBV21-1 - 19 CASSKSSLKTGEDNQPQHF TGTGCCAGCAGCAAATCATCGCTCAAAACAGGGGAGGACAATCAGCCCCAGCATTTT
TRBJ2-1 TRBD2 TRBV5-4 - 16 CASSLGSSGRVNEQFF TGTGCCAGCAGCTTGGGGTCTAGCGGGAGGGTAAATGAGCAGTTCTTC
TRBJ2-3 - TRBV19 - 13 CASSISLTDTQYF TGTGCCAGTAGTATTTCCCTCACAGATACGCAGTATTTT
TRBJ2-3 - TRBV4-1 - 12 CASSQVGGTQYF TGCGCCAGCAGCCAAGTGGGGGGTACGCAGTATTTT
TRBJ1-5 - TRBV27 - 14 CASSFRDNNQPQHF TGTGCCAGCAGTTTCCGGGACAACAATCAGCCCCAGCATTTT
TRBJ2-2 - TRBV4-1 - 16 CASSQFPGPNTGELFF TGCGCCAGCAGCCAATTTCCAGGGCCAAACACCGGGGAGCTGTTTTTT
TRBJ2-7 TRBD2 TRBV19 once 14 CASSMTGGPYEQYF TGTGCCAGTAGTATGACGGGAGGGCCCTACGAGCAGTACTTC
TRBJ1-5 TRBD1 TRBV28 once 15 CASSSQGAGNQPQHF TGTGCCAGCAGCTCCCAGGGGGCCGGCAATCAGCCCCAGCATTTT
TRBJ2-1 TRBD2 TRBV19 - 16 CASSNIAGGPGNEQFF TGTGCCAGTAGTAACATAGCGGGAGGGCCGGGGAATGAGCAGTTCTTC
TRBJ2-5 - TRBV10-3 - 13 CAISDAGPETQYF TGTGCCATCAGTGACGCTGGGCCGGAGACCCAGTACTTC
TRBJ2-2 - TRBV11-2 - 13 CASSKGDAGELFF TGTGCCAGCAGCAAAGGGGATGCCGGGGAGCTGTTTTTT
TRBJ2-3 - TRBV7-2 - 19 CASSLVSLGGGGAADTQYF TGTGCCAGCAGCTTAGTTTCTTTGGGTGGAGGGGGGGCGGCAGATACGCAGTATTTT
TRBJ2-1 TRBD2 TRBV19 - 14 CASSRLAGGNEQFF TGTGCCAGTAGCAGACTAGCGGGAGGCAATGAGCAGTTCTTC
TRBJ2-4 TRBD2 TRBV7-3 - 19 CATETGTSGTLPPKNIQYF TGTGCCACAGAGACCGGGACTAGCGGGACTCTACCCCCCAAAAACATTCAGTACTTC
TRBJ2-7 TRBD2 TRBV5-1 once 13 CASSIGTSDEQYF TGCGCCAGCAGCATTGGGACTAGTGACGAGCAGTACTTC
TRBJ2-5 - TRBV19 once 15 CASSIATDAGETQYF TGTGCCAGTAGTATAGCCACGGACGCGGGAGAGACCCAGTACTTC
TRBJ2-1 TRBD2 TRBV11-2 - 17 CASSLRASGVSYNEQFF TGTGCCAGCAGCTTAAGGGCTAGCGGGGTTTCCTACAATGAGCAGTTCTTC
TRBJ2-1 TRBD2 TRBV28 - 14 CASSFGTSGRASFF TGTGCCAGCAGTTTCGGGACTAGCGGGAGGGCCTCGTTCTTC
TRBJ2-7 TRBD1 TRBV6-5 - 14 CASSYQDRGNEQYF TGTGCCAGCAGTTACCAAGACAGGGGCAACGAGCAGTACTTC
TRBJ2-7 - TRBV27 - 13 CASSHSGPYEQYF TGTGCCAGCAGTCATTCAGGCCCCTACGAGCAGTACTTC
TRBJ2-3 - TRBV7-2 - 12 CASSLYSDTQYF TGTGCCAGCAGCTTGTATTCAGATACGCAGTATTTT
TRBJ2-7 TRBD1 TRBV7-6 - 16 CASSLAPGTGLYEQYF TGTGCCAGCAGCTTAGCCCCCGGGACAGGTTTATACGAGCAGTACTTC
TRBJ1-6 - TRBV4-1 - 13 CASSQNRASPLHF TGCGCCAGCAGCCAAAACAGGGCTTCACCCCTCCACTTT
TRBJ2-1 - TRBV12-2 - 16 CASRIRTSGKRDEQFF TGTGCAAGTCGCATCAGAACTAGCGGAAAAAGGGATGAGCAGTTCTTC
TRBJ1-5 - TRBV19 - 13 CASSPSLTGPQHF TGTGCCAGTAGTCCGAGCCTAACTGGGCCCCAGCATTTT
TRBJ1-4 - TRBV6-1 - 15 CASSEVGSSGEKLFF TGTGCCAGCAGTGAAGTAGGGAGCTCCGGGGAAAAACTGTTTTTT
TRBJ2-2 - TRBV19 once 14 CASSRNRNTGELFF TGTGCCAGTAGTCGCAACAGGAACACCGGGGAGCTGTTTTTT
TRBJ2-1 TRBD2 TRBV27 - 17 CASSLSRGSGVYNEQFF TGTGCCAGCAGTTTATCCAGGGGTAGCGGGGTCTACAATGAGCAGTTCTTC
TRBJ1-2 - TRBV12-3/TRBV12-4 - 12 CASSLVQGGYTF TGTGCCAGCAGTTTGGTTCAGGGTGGCTACACCTTC
TRBJ1-4 TRBD1 TRBV19 - 16 CASSILAGGNAEKLFF TGTGCCAGTAGTATCCTCGCAGGGGGCAATGCTGAAAAACTGTTTTTT
TRBJ2-7 - TRBV14 - 16 CASSPQRWGQPYEQYF TGTGCCAGCAGCCCTCAAAGGTGGGGGCAGCCCTACGAGCAGTACTTC
TRBJ1-6 - TRBV2 - 13 CASSVRVGSPLHF TGTGCCAGCAGTGTCAGGGTGGGTTCACCCCTCCACTTT
TRBJ1-2 TRBD1 TRBV27 - 14 CASSSRQGKDGYTF TGTGCCAGCAGTTCCCGACAGGGAAAAGATGGCTACACCTTC
TRBJ2-7 TRBD2 TRBV7-2 - 15 CASSLLTSGSYEQYF TGTGCCAGCAGCTTATTGACTAGCGGGAGTTACGAGCAGTACTTC
TRBJ2-5 TRBD2 TRBV7-8 - 14 CASSRGGAAETQYF TGTGCCAGCAGCCGCGGGGGGGCGGCAGAGACCCAGTACTTC
TRBJ1-5 - TRBV4-1 - 15 CASSPLGGGNQPQHF TGCGCCAGCAGCCCCCTGGGGGGAGGCAATCAGCCCCAGCATTTT
TRBJ1-2 - TRBV2 - 15 CASSDGLRAYYGYTF TGTGCCAGCAGTGACGGTCTCAGGGCGTACTATGGCTACACCTTC
TRBJ2-2 - TRBV5-4 - 14 CASSWRGNTGELFF TGTGCCAGCAGCTGGCGGGGGAACACCGGGGAGCTGTTTTTT
TRBJ1-2 - TRBV28 - 11 CASSRRGGDTF TGTGCCAGCAGTAGGAGGGGGGGCGACACCTTC
TRBJ2-2 - TRBV20-1 - 11 CSAGERGELFF TGCAGTGCCGGGGAGAGGGGGGAGCTGTTTTTT
TRBJ2-1 TRBD2 TRBV7-3 - 15 CASSSGVALINEQFF TGTGCCAGCAGCAGCGGGGTGGCTCTGATCAATGAGCAGTTCTTC
TRBJ1-2 - TRBV27 - 15 CASSPIGGAGYGYTF TGTGCCAGCAGTCCGATTGGGGGCGCCGGCTATGGCTACACCTTC
TRBJ1-5 - TRBV6-5 once 14 CASSPGQYNQPQHF TGTGCCAGCAGTCCCGGACAGTACAATCAGCCCCAGCATTTT
TRBJ1-3 TRBD1 TRBV6-5 - 15 CASSRTGPGGNTIYF TGTGCCAGCAGCCGGACAGGGCCGGGAGGAAACACCATATATTTT
TRBJ1-2 - TRBV28 - 14 CASSLVGGVYGYTF TGTGCCAGCAGTCTGGTAGGGGGGGTCTATGGCTACACCTTC